The entry that follows covers one T cell receptor (beta chain) sequence. Its target is unknown. The sample originates from a study of cytomegalovirus exposure and HLA in healthy donors. Across the study: Of all 400 or so donors who were genotyped, around 82% belonged to the Caucasian-associated ancestry cluster. Findings of the study overall: Previously analyzed data showed that most TCR beta V segments were productive at a frequency of about 87% or about 30%. In a later analysis, at a false discovery rate of 0.05, 17,000 or so TCR beta sequences matched HLA alleles.

V shed 6 bases and J shed 3 bases, with 17 bases lying between them. CDR1 and CDR2 (germline): MNHEY, SVGAGI. The CDR3 consists of 15 residues. Primers included in the PCR were 60 Vbeta and 13 Jbeta primers. Measured with immunoSEQ multiplex PCR; TCRdb has only the in-frame clones, and not every one. Found here are over 130,000 clones, 75% to 85% of them singletons; the top ten hold 2% to 2.5%. The chain has TRBV6-5 and TRBJ1-2, with D possibly being TRBD1 (5 bases). Sequenced sample: PBMCs. This sequence originates from a middle-aged man in good health and CMV-seronegative. Written as DNA, the CDR3 is TGTGCCAGCAGCCAACCCTCCCGGGGGGACTATGGCTACACCTTC. Translating gives CASSQPSRGDYGYTF.